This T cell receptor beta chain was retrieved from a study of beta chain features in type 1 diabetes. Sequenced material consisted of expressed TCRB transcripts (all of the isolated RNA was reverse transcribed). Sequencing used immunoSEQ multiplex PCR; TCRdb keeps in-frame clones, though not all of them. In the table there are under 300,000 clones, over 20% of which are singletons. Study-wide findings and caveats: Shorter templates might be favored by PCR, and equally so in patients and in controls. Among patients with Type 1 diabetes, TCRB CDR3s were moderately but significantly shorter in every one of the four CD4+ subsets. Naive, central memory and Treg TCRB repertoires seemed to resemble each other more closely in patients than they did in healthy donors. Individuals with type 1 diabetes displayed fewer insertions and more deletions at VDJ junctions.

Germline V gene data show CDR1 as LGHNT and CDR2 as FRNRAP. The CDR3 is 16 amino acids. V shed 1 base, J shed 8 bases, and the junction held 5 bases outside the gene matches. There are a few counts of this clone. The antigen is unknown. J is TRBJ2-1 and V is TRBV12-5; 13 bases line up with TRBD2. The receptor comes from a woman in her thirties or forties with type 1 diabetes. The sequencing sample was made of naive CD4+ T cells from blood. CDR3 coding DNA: TGTGCTAGTGGTTTGGGGACTAGCGGGAGAGGCTATGAGCAGTTCTTC. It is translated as CASGLGTSGRGYEQFF.